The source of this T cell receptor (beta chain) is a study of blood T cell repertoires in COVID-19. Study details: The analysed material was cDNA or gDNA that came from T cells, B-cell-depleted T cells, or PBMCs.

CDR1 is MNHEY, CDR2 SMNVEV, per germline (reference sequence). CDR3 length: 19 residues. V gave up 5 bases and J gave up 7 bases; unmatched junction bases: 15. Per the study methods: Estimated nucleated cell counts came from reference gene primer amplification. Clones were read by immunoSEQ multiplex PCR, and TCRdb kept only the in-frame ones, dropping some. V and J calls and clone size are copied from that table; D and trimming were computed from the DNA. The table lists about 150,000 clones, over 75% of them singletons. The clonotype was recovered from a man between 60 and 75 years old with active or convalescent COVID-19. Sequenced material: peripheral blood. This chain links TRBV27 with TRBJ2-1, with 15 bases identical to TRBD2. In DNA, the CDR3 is TGTGCCAGCAGTCCTTGGACTAGCGGGAGGGGGGGTGGTGGAAATGAGCAGTTCTTC. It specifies CASSPWTSGRGGGGNEQFF.